This is a list of T cell receptor beta chains from one sample in a study of OX40 agonist ivuxolimab in advanced cancers. Only in-frame clones appear in the TCRdb table, and some are missing; sequencing was by immunoSEQ multiplex PCR. The sample yields tens of thousands of clones, around 80% seen once. The sequencing here drew on CD4+ or CD8+ T cells sorted from blood, taken in a trial of the OX40 agonist ivuxolimab. These receptors all stem from an adult with an advanced solid tumor such as melanoma, head and neck, liver or kidney cancer. CDR3s include the opening cysteine and the closing phenylalanine or tryptophan. The order of the fields is D gene, clone size, V gene, J gene, CDR3 DNA, CDR3 protein. The D gene is left open where the match is weak. Clone sizes are given selectively: once, few, many, or a class where the clone is expanded.

D: TRBD1
size: -
V: TRBV7-9
J: TRBJ2-7
DNA: TGTGCCAGCAGCAAAGAGAGGACAGGTCACGAGCAGTACTTC
CDR3: CASSKERTGHEQYF

D: -
size: -
V: TRBV7-2
J: TRBJ2-1
DNA: TGTGCCAGCAGCTCCCGACCCAAAAACAATGAGCAGTTCTTC
CDR3: CASSSRPKNNEQFF

D: -
size: -
V: TRBV4-1
J: TRBJ2-1
DNA: TGCGCCAGCAGCCAAGAACAAGGAAGACTAGTAATGCAGTTCTTC
CDR3: CASSQEQGRLVMQFF

D: -
size: -
V: TRBV28
J: TRBJ2-2
DNA: TGTGCCAGCTTCGCCTCTCGGGACGCAACCGGGGAGCTGTTTTTT
CDR3: CASFASRDATGELFF

D: -
size: -
V: TRBV7-7
J: TRBJ2-2
DNA: TGTGCTAGCAGCCCGAGGACACCGATAGAAGCGAACACCGGGGAGCTGTTTTTT
CDR3: CASSPRTPIEANTGELFF

D: -
size: -
V: TRBV6-1
J: TRBJ1-4
DNA: TGTGCCAGCAGGGGGCATGAAAAACTGTTTTTT
CDR3: CASRGHEKLFF

D: -
size: -
V: TRBV4-2
J: TRBJ2-5
DNA: TGTGCCAGCAGCCAAGATTACGGCGTGGCCAGCCAAGAGACCCAGTACTTC
CDR3: CASSQDYGVASQETQYF

D: TRBD1
size: few
V: TRBV6-5
J: TRBJ1-6
DNA: TGTGCCAGCAGTTACGAGGGGGCCGGGTATTCACCCCTCCACTTT
CDR3: CASSYEGAGYSPLHF

D: TRBD2
size: -
V: TRBV29-1
J: TRBJ2-1
DNA: TGCAGCGTTGAAGGGGTGGCGGGACTAGGAGGAGGGAATGAGCAGTTCTTC
CDR3: CSVEGVAGLGGGNEQFF

D: -
size: -
V: TRBV7-9
J: TRBJ1-4
DNA: TGTGCCAGCAGCCCAAGACCCAATGAAAAACTGTTTTTT
CDR3: CASSPRPNEKLFF

D: -
size: -
V: TRBV5-1
J: TRBJ2-5
DNA: TGCGCCAGCAGCTTGGGCAGGGCTTACCAAGAGACCCAGTACTTC
CDR3: CASSLGRAYQETQYF

D: TRBD1
size: -
V: TRBV10-1
J: TRBJ2-2
DNA: TGCGCCAGCGCGGACAGGGCGAACACCGGGGAGCTGTTTTTT
CDR3: CASADRANTGELFF

D: -
size: -
V: TRBV7-9
J: TRBJ2-7
DNA: TGTGCCAGCAGCTTAGGGGGGTCTCCCTACGAGCAGTACTTC
CDR3: CASSLGGSPYEQYF

D: TRBD1
size: -
V: TRBV7-9
J: TRBJ1-2
DNA: TGTGCCAGCAGCTCAGGACAGGGGACGCACGGCTACACCTTC
CDR3: CASSSGQGTHGYTF

D: -
size: -
V: TRBV2
J: TRBJ2-7
DNA: TGTGCCAGCAGAACTGGACCGACCGGTGGGGAGCAGTACTTC
CDR3: CASRTGPTGGEQYF

D: TRBD1
size: -
V: TRBV18
J: TRBJ2-7
DNA: TGTGCCAGCTCAAGGACAGGGAAAGCCTACGAGCAGTACTTC
CDR3: CASSRTGKAYEQYF

D: TRBD1
size: -
V: TRBV7-9
J: TRBJ1-1
DNA: TGTGCCAGCAGCTTAGGGACAGGTACTGAAGCTTTCTTT
CDR3: CASSLGTGTEAFF

D: TRBD1
size: -
V: TRBV5-1
J: TRBJ2-7
DNA: TGCGCCAGCAGCGTCGGGACAGGGGACTACGAGCAGTACTTC
CDR3: CASSVGTGDYEQYF

D: TRBD1
size: -
V: TRBV6-6
J: TRBJ1-2
DNA: TGTGCCAGCAGTTCCTCCGGGACAGGGATCTATGGCTACACCTTC
CDR3: CASSSSGTGIYGYTF

D: -
size: -
V: TRBV5-8
J: TRBJ2-7
DNA: TGTGCCAGCAGCGACTCCCGCCTAGTCGCCTCCGAGCAGTACTTC
CDR3: CASSDSRLVASEQYF

D: TRBD1
size: -
V: TRBV5-1
J: TRBJ1-6
DNA: TGCGCCAGCAGCTTGGTGGCAATTGACAGGGGAAGCTCCTATAATTCACCCCTCCACTTT
CDR3: CASSLVAIDRGSSYNSPLHF

D: TRBD1
size: -
V: TRBV11-3
J: TRBJ1-1
DNA: TGTGCCAGCAGAGGACAGGGAGACACTGAAGCTTTCTTT
CDR3: CASRGQGDTEAFF

D: -
size: once
V: TRBV18
J: TRBJ1-2
DNA: TGTGCCAGCTCACTAATGCGCCCAGTTAACTATGGCTACACCTTC
CDR3: CASSLMRPVNYGYTF

D: -
size: -
V: TRBV7-2
J: TRBJ2-1
DNA: TGTGCCAGCAGCCCTTTTAGGGGGGCGACCTCCTACAATGAGCAGTTCTTC
CDR3: CASSPFRGATSYNEQFF

D: TRBD1
size: few
V: TRBV11-2
J: TRBJ1-6
DNA: TGTGCCAGCAGCTTAGAAGGGGGCTTGTCACCCCTCCACTTT
CDR3: CASSLEGGLSPLHF

D: TRBD1
size: -
V: TRBV18
J: TRBJ2-1
DNA: TGTGCCAGCTCGCCCGGGACAGGGCGAAATGAGCAGTTCTTC
CDR3: CASSPGTGRNEQFF

D: -
size: -
V: TRBV2
J: TRBJ1-4
DNA: TGTGCCAGCCACCGGGGGGCGGATGGAGAAAAACTGTTTTTT
CDR3: CASHRGADGEKLFF

D: -
size: -
V: TRBV15
J: TRBJ2-7
DNA: TGTGCCACCAGCAGACCCTTAGGCGGGGCAGGGACCTACGAGCAGTACTTC
CDR3: CATSRPLGGAGTYEQYF

D: TRBD1
size: -
V: TRBV5-6
J: TRBJ1-2
DNA: TGTGCCAGCAGCCTGGGACAGGGGGCCATGTATGGCTACACCTTC
CDR3: CASSLGQGAMYGYTF

D: -
size: -
V: TRBV2
J: TRBJ2-4
DNA: TGTGCCAGCACTCCGACAGTTTCCAAAAACATTCAGTACTTC
CDR3: CASTPTVSKNIQYF

D: -
size: -
V: TRBV6-1
J: TRBJ2-2
DNA: TGTGCCAGCACTGCCCAGCAGGGCACCGGGGAGCTGTTTTTT
CDR3: CASTAQQGTGELFF

D: -
size: once
V: TRBV27
J: TRBJ1-1
DNA: TGTGCCAGCAGTTGGTCAGAAATGAACACTGAAGCTTTCTTT
CDR3: CASSWSEMNTEAFF

D: TRBD1
size: -
V: TRBV5-4
J: TRBJ1-1
DNA: TGTGCCAGCAGCTTGGAGGCAGGGGGAGCTTTCTTT
CDR3: CASSLEAGGAFF

D: TRBD1
size: -
V: TRBV19
J: TRBJ2-2
DNA: TGTGCCAGTAGTATAGATGGCTCCGGGACAGGGAACACCGGGGAGCTGTTTTTT
CDR3: CASSIDGSGTGNTGELFF

D: TRBD2
size: -
V: TRBV7-2
J: TRBJ2-3
DNA: TGTGCCAGCAGCTTACTAGCGGCAGATACGCAGTATTTT
CDR3: CASSLLAADTQYF

D: -
size: -
V: TRBV6-6
J: TRBJ1-3
DNA: TGTGCCAGCAGGACTCCGGGAAACACCATATATTTT
CDR3: CASRTPGNTIYF

D: -
size: few
V: TRBV18
J: TRBJ1-1
DNA: TGTGCCAGCTCACCGAGTGGGGGAGACACTGAAGCTTTCTTT
CDR3: CASSPSGGDTEAFF

D: -
size: -
V: TRBV28
J: TRBJ1-5
DNA: TGTGCCAGCATCCGGTGGGGGGAAGGCAATCAGCCCCAGCATTTT
CDR3: CASIRWGEGNQPQHF

D: TRBD1
size: once
V: TRBV4-1
J: TRBJ1-4
DNA: TGCGCCAGCAGCCAGCAACAGACAGGGGCAACTAATGAAAAACTGTTTTTT
CDR3: CASSQQQTGATNEKLFF

D: -
size: -
V: TRBV20-1
J: TRBJ2-7
DNA: TGCAGTGCTAGACAGGGGAACGAGCAGTACTTC
CDR3: CSARQGNEQYF

D: -
size: once
V: TRBV19
J: TRBJ1-2
DNA: TGTGCCAGTAGTATAACGCGGGGCACCCGTTATGGCTACACCTTC
CDR3: CASSITRGTRYGYTF

D: -
size: -
V: TRBV29-1
J: TRBJ2-3
DNA: TGCAGCGTTCAGGGGCGAATCACAGATACGCAGTATTTT
CDR3: CSVQGRITDTQYF

D: -
size: once
V: TRBV6-6
J: TRBJ1-2
DNA: TGTGCCAGCAGTTACTCGGGTGCGGAAGGAGGCTACACCTTC
CDR3: CASSYSGAEGGYTF

D: TRBD2
size: -
V: TRBV7-6
J: TRBJ2-7
DNA: TGTGCCAGCAGCTTAGCGCCCCTAGCGGGGGGACCCGAGCAGTACTTC
CDR3: CASSLAPLAGGPEQYF

D: TRBD1
size: -
V: TRBV4-2
J: TRBJ1-4
DNA: TGTGCCAGCAGCCAAAACCCCACGGACAGGGGGACCACATCAACTAATGAAAAACTGTTTTTT
CDR3: CASSQNPTDRGTTSTNEKLFF

D: TRBD1
size: -
V: TRBV7-2
J: TRBJ1-1
DNA: TGTGCCAGCAGCCCGGGACAGCCCCCTAACAGCGCTTTCTTT
CDR3: CASSPGQPPNSAFF

D: TRBD1
size: few
V: TRBV15
J: TRBJ1-5
DNA: TGTGCCACCAGCAGAGATTCTTGGACAGGGAATCAGCCCCAGCATTTT
CDR3: CATSRDSWTGNQPQHF

D: -
size: few
V: TRBV5-5
J: TRBJ1-3
DNA: TGTGCCAGCAGCTTGGAGCCGACATACTCTGGAAACACCATATATTTT
CDR3: CASSLEPTYSGNTIYF

D: -
size: -
V: TRBV19
J: TRBJ2-7
DNA: TGTGCCAGTAGTTCCCAACATGACTACGAGCAGTACTTC
CDR3: CASSSQHDYEQYF

D: -
size: few
V: TRBV4-1
J: TRBJ1-5
DNA: TGCGCCAGCAGCCAACCACTGGGTCAGCCCCAGCATTTT
CDR3: CASSQPLGQPQHF

D: TRBD1
size: -
V: TRBV5-1
J: TRBJ1-1
DNA: TGCGCCAGCAGCGTAACGACAGGGCAGAACACTGAAGCTTTCTTT
CDR3: CASSVTTGQNTEAFF

D: -
size: -
V: TRBV30
J: TRBJ2-5
DNA: TGTGCCTGGAGTAACCCCTATAGAGAGACCCAGTACTTC
CDR3: CAWSNPYRETQYF

D: -
size: few
V: TRBV5-4
J: TRBJ1-2
DNA: TGTGCCAGCAGCCCCTGGGGGGGGCTTGGCTACACCTTC
CDR3: CASSPWGGLGYTF